Presented here are 11 T cell receptor beta chains from one specimen sequenced in a study of blood T cell repertoires in COVID-19. Clones were read by immunoSEQ multiplex PCR, and TCRdb kept only the in-frame ones, dropping some. The profile covers about 200,000 clones, with roughly four fifths appearing a single time and 15% taken by the ten largest. The sample was PBMCs or T cells enriched from blood (not recorded which). The receptors here all came from a man aged 40-55 years who had recovered from COVID-19.

The CDR3 loop is CASSPQQGYNEQFF. The CDR3 DNA sequence: TGTGCCAGCTCACCACAACAGGGGTACAATGAGCAGTTCTTC. The chain combines TRBV18 with TRBJ2-1; 7 bases align to TRBD1. This CDR3 has 14 amino acids. The J segment lost 4 bases and the V segment lost 1 base, leaving 1 base of the junction unmatched. CDR1 KGHSH and CDR2 LQKENI come from the germline V gene.

V gene TRBV7-8 combines with J gene TRBJ1-1; 8 bases are shared with TRBD1. Germline assignment: CDR1 SGHVS and CDR2 FQNEAQ. This CDR3 comprises 16 residues. The V gene end was trimmed by 5 bases and the J gene end by 1 base; junction bases not matched to a gene: 9. As DNA, the CDR3 is TGTGCCAGCAGCGTCAGACAGGGGAGGAGGAACACTGAAGCTTTCTTT. Its protein is CASSVRQGRRNTEAFF.

This rearrangement joins TRBV28 to TRBJ2-5; 9 nucleotides agree with TRBD1. The CDR3 consists of 13 residues. Trimming removed 6 bases from V and 5 bases from J; junction bases left unmatched: 4. The germline V gene encodes CDR1 MDHEN and CDR2 SYDVKM. In DNA form, the CDR3 reads TGTGCCAGCAGACAGGGGGCCAGGGAGACCCAGTACTTC. It yields the protein CASRQGARETQYF.

This clone was observed a few times. This chain links TRBV5-1 with TRBJ1-4; D is possibly TRBD1 (6 bases). CDR1 and CDR2 from the germline V gene are SGHRS and YFSETQ. Trimming pared 4 bases from V and 3 bases from J, leaving 13 bases between. The CDR3 runs to 15 residues. The CDR3 nucleotides read TGCGCCAGCAGCATCACCTCAGGGGCTAATGAAAAACTGTTTTTT. The encoded protein is CASSITSGANEKLFF.

The rearrangement uses TRBV21-1 and TRBJ2-1; the D call of TRBD1 is as the table states it, not checked on the DNA. TRBV21-1 has pseudogene status. This CDR3 has 15 amino acids. The CDR3 DNA reads as TGTGCCAGCCCACTGACACTTCGAACGTACAATGAGCAGTTCTTC. Amino acids: CASPLTLRTYNEQFF.

The chain employs TRBV9 and TRBJ2-1; 15 nucleotides align to TRBD2. The CDR3 is 15 residues long. Germline V CDR1 and CDR2: SGDLS, YYNGEE. V lost 1 base and J lost 8; bases outside the gene matches: 1. The CDR3 is CASSVWTSGRDEQFF. CDR3 sequence (DNA): TGTGCCAGCAGCGTATGGACTAGCGGGAGGGATGAGCAGTTCTTC.

CDR3 loop: CASSIDRDSYGYTF. CDR3 sequence (DNA): TGTGCCAGTAGTATTGACCGGGACTCCTATGGCTACACCTTC. The chain has TRBV19 and TRBJ1-2, with D tentatively TRBD1 (5 bases). The V gene lost 3 bases and the J gene lost 4 bases, with 12 bases spanning the gap. This CDR3 comprises 14 residues. Germline V gene sequence: CDR1 LNHDA, CDR2 SQIVND (reference sequence). The full variable domain, its missing parts supplied by reference TRBV19 and TRBJ1-2, is DGGITQSPKYLFRKEGQNVTLSCEQNLNHDAMYWYRQDPGQGLRLIYYSQIVNDFQKGDIAEGYSVSREKKESFPLTVTSAQKNPTAFYLCASSIDRDSYGYTFGSGTRLTVV.

This clone turned up a few times. This sequence joins TRBV2 and TRBJ2-2; D not resolved. This CDR3 is built from 14 residues. V was cut by 5 bases and J by 4 bases, with 11 bases left in between. CDR1 is SNHLY and CDR2 is FYNNEI in the germline V gene. CDR3 region: CASSPELVTGELFF. CDR3 sequence (DNA): TGTGCCAGCAGTCCTGAACTCGTCACCGGGGAGCTGTTTTTT.

This clone was picked up one time. The chain has TRBV7-2 and TRBJ1-2; D perhaps matches TRBD1 (5 bases). There are 16 residues in the CDR3. The V gene lost 1 base and the J gene lost 5 bases, with 17 bases spanning the gap. Germline V lookup: CDR1 SGHTA, CDR2 FQGNSA. CDR3 in amino acids: CASSLGSPRALYGYTF. CDR3 coding DNA: TGTGCCAGCAGCTTAGGCTCCCCCAGGGCGTTATATGGCTACACCTTC.

J is TRBJ2-7 and V is TRBV21-1; the D call in the table, TRBD1, was not verified against the DNA. TRBV21-1 is a pseudogene locus. The CDR3 contains 16 residues. The CDR3 DNA follows: TGTGCCAGCAGCAAAGTCTTGGGACAGGGGCGGAACGAGCAGTACTTC. Translation gives CASSKVLGQGRNEQYF.

The rearrangement uses TRBV9 and TRBJ2-7; D is perhaps TRBD2 (6 bases). Trimming shortened V by 3 bases and J by 0 bases, and 16 bases separated the two germline ends. Germline CDR1 SGDLS, CDR2 YYNGEE. This CDR3 contains 16 residues. CDR3 nucleotide sequence: TGTGCCAGCAGCGAGGGACTGGTCGTCAGCTCCTACGAGCAGTACTTC. Protein sequence: CASSEGLVVSSYEQYF.